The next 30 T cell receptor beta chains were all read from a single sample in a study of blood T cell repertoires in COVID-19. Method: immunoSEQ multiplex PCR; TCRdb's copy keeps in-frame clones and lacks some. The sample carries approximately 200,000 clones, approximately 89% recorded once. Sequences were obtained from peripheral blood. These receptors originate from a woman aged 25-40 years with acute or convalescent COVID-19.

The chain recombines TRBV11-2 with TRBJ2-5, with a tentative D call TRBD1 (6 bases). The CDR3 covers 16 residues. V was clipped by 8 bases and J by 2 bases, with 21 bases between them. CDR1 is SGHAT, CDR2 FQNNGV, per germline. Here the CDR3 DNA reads TGTGCCAGCGGGACCAAGCAAGTGGGGACACAAGAGACCCAGTACTTC. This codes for CASGTKQVGTQETQYF. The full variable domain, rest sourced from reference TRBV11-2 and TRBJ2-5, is EAGVAQSPRYKIIEKRQSVAFWCNPISGHATLYWYQQILGQGPKLLIQFQNNGVVDDSQLPKDRFSAERLKGVDSTLKIQPAKLEDSAVYLCASGTKQVGTQETQYFGPGTRLLVL.

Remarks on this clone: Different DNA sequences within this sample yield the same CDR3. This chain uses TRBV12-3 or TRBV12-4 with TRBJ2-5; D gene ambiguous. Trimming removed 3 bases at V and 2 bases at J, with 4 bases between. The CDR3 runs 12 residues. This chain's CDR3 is CASSLLQETQYF. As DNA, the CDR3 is TGTGCCAGCAGTTTGTTACAAGAGACCCAGTACTTC.

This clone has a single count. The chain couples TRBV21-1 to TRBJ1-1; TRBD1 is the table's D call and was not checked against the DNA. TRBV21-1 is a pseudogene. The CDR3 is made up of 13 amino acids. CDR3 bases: TGTGCCAGCAGCAGGTCCCTACAGGTTCAAGCTTTCTTT. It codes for CASSRSLQVQAFF.

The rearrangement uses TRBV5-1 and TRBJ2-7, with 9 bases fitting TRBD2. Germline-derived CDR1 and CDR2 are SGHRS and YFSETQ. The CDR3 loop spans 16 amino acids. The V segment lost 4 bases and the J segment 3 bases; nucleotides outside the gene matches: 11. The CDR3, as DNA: TGCGCCAGCAGCCAGCAAGTGGCGGGAGGGAGCTACGAGCAGTACTTC. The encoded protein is CASSQQVAGGSYEQYF.

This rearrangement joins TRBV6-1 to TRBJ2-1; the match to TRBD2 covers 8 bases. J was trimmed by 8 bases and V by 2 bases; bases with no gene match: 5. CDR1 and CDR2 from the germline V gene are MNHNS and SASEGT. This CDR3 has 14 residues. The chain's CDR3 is CASSEREGRYEQFF. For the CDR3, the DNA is TGTGCCAGCAGTGAACGGGAGGGCCGTTATGAGCAGTTCTTC.

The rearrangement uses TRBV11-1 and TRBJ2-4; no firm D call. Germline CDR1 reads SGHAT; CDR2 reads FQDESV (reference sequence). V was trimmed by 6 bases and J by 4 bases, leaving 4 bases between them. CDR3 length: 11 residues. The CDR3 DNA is TGTGCCAGCAGTTCAAAAAACATTCAGTACTTC. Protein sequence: CASSSKNIQYF.

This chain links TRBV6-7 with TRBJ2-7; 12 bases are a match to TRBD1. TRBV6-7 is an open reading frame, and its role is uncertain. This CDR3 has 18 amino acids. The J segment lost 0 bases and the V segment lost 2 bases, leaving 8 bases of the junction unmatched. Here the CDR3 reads CASSYPGQGALTSYEQYF. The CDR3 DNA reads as TGTGCCAGCAGTTACCCGGGACAGGGGGCCTTGACCTCCTACGAGCAGTACTTC.

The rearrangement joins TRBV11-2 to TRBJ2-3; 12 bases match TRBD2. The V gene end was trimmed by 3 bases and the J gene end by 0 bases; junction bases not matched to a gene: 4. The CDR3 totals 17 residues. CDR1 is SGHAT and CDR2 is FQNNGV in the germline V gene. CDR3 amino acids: CASSFGLAGGSTDTQYF. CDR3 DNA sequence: TGTGCCAGCAGCTTTGGGCTAGCGGGAGGGAGCACAGATACGCAGTATTTT.

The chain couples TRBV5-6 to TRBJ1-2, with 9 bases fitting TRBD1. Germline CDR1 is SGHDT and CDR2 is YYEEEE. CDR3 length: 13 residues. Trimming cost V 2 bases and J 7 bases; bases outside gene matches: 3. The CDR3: CASSFDRGSGYTF. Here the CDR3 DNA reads TGTGCCAGCAGCTTCGACAGGGGGTCTGGCTACACCTTC.

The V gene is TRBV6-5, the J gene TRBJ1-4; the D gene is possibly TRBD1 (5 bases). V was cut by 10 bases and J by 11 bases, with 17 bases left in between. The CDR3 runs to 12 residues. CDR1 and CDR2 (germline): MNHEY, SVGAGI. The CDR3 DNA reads TGTGCCACAACAGGCCCTGGGAAGAAACTGTTTTTT. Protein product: CATTGPGKKLFF.

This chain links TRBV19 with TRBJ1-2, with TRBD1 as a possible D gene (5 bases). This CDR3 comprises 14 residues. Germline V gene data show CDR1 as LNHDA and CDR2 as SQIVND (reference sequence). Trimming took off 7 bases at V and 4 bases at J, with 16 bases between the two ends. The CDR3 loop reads CASNLGGLGYGYTF. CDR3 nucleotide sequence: TGTGCCAGTAATTTGGGGGGATTGGGCTATGGCTACACCTTC.

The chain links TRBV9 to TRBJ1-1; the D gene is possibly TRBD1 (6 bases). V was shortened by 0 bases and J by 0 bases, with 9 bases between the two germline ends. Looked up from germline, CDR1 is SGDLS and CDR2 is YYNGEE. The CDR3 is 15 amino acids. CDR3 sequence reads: CASSVEGHMNTEAFF. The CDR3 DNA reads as TGTGCCAGCAGCGTAGAGGGACACATGAACACTGAAGCTTTCTTT.

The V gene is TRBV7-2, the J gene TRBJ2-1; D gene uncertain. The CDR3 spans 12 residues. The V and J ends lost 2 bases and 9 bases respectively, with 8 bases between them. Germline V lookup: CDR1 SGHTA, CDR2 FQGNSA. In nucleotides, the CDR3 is TGTGCCAGCAGCTTATCACCGGGTGAGCAGTTCTTC. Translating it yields CASSLSPGEQFF. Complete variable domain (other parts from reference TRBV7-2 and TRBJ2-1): GAGVSQSPSNKVTEKGKDVELRCDPISGHTALYWYRQSLGQGLEFLIYFQGNSAPDKSGLPSDRFSAERTGGSVSTLTIQRTQQEDSAVYLCASSLSPGEQFFGPGTRLTVL.

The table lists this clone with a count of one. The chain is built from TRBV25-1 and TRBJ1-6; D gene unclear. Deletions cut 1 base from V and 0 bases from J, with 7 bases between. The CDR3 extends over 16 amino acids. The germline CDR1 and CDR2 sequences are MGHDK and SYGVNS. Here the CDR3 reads CASSEFRSSYNSPLHF. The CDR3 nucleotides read TGTGCCAGCAGTGAATTTAGGAGCTCCTATAATTCACCCCTCCACTTT.

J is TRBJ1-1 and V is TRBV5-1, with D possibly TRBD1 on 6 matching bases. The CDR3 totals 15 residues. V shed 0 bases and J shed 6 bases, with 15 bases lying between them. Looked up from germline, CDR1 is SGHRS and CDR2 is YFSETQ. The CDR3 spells CASSLGPGVRSEAFF. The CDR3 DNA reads TGCGCCAGCAGCTTGGGTCCAGGGGTGAGGTCTGAAGCTTTCTTT.

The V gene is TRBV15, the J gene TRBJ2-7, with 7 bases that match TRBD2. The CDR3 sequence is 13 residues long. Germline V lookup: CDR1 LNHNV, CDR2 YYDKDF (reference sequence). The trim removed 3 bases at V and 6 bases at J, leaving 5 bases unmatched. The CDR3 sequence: CATSSRGGIEQYF. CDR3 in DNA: TGTGCCACCAGCAGCCGCGGGGGTATCGAGCAGTACTTC. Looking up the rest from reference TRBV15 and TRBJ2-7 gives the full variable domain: DAMVIQNPRYQVTQFGKPVTLSCSQTLNHNVMYWYQQKSSQAPKLLFHYYDKDFNNEADTPDNFQSRRPNTSFCFLDIRSPGLGDTAMYLCATSSRGGIEQYFGPGTRLTVT.

The CDR3 coding sequence is TGCAGCGCCTCTGACCCAGGGGCCTACGAGCAGTACTTC. Encoded protein: CSASDPGAYEQYF. The chain employs TRBV29-1 and TRBJ2-7; TRBD1 might be the D (6 bases). CDR1 SQVTM and CDR2 ANQGSEA come from the germline V gene. V was trimmed by 7 bases and J by 2 bases, leaving 15 bases between them. CDR3 length: 13 amino acids.

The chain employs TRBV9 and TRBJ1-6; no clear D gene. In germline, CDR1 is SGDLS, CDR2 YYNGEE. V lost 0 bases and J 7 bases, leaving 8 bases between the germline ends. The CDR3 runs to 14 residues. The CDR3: CASSVGSRNSPLHF. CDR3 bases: TGTGCCAGCAGCGTAGGGTCCAGAAATTCACCCCTCCACTTT.

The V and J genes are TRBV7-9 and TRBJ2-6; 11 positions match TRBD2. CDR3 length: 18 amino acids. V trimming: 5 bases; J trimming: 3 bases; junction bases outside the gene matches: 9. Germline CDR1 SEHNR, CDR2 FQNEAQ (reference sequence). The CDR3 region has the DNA TGTGCCAGCAGCCCGGGTCTAGCGGGAGGTTATGGGGCCAACGTCCTGACTTTC. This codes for CASSPGLAGGYGANVLTF.

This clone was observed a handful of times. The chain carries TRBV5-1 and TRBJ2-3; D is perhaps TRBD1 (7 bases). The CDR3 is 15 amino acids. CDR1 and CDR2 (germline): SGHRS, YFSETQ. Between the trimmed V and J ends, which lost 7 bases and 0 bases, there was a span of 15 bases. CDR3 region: CASGQGGTSTDTQYF. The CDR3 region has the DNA TGCGCCAGCGGCCAGGGGGGAACTAGCACAGATACGCAGTATTTT.

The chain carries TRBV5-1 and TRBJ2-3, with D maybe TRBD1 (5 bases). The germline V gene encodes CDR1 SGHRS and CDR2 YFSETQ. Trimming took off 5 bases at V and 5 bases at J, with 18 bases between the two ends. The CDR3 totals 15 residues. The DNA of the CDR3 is TGCGCCAGCAGAGATGGGGCGGTAGATGGAGATACGCAGTATTTT. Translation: CASRDGAVDGDTQYF.

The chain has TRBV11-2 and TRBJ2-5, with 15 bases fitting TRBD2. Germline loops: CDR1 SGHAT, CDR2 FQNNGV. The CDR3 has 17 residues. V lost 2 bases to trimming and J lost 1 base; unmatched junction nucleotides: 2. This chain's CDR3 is CASSLRTSGRAQETQYF. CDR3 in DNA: TGTGCCAGCAGCTTACGGACTAGCGGGAGGGCCCAAGAGACCCAGTACTTC.

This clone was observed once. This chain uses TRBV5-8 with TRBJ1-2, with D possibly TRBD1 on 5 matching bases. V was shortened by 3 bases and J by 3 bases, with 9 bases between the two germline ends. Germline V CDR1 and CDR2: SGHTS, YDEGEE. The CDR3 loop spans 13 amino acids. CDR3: CASSSGWDYGYTF. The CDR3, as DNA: TGTGCCAGCAGCTCAGGGTGGGACTATGGCTACACCTTC.

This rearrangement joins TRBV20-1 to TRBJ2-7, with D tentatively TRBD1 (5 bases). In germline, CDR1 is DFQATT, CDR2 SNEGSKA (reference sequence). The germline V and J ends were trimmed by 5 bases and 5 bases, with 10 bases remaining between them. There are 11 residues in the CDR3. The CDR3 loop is CSALRADEQYF. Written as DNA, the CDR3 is TGCAGTGCTCTCAGGGCGGACGAGCAGTACTTC.

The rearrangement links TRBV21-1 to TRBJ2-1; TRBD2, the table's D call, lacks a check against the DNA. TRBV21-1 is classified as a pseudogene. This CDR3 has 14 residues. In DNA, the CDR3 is TGTGCCAGCAGCCTATGGGGACTAGCGGGAGGCCGGTTCTTC. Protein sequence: CASSLWGLAGGRFF.

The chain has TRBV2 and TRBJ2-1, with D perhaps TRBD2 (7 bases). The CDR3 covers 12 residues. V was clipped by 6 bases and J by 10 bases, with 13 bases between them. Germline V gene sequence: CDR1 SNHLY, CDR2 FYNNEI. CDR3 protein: CASRGGGPEQFF. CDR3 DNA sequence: TGTGCCAGCAGGGGAGGGGGGCCAGAGCAGTTCTTC. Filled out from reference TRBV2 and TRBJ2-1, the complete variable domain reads EPEVTQTPSHQVTQMGQEVILRCVPISNHLYFYWYRQILGQKVEFLVSFYNNEISEKSEIFDDQFSVERPDGSNFTLKIRSTKLEDSAMYFCASRGGGPEQFFGPGTRLTVL.

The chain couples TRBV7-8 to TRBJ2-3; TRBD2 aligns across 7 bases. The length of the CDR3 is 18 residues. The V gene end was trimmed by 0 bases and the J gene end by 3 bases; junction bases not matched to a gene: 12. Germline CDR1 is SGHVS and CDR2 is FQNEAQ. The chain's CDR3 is CASSLARLRGGRTDTQYF. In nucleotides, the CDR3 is TGTGCCAGCAGCTTAGCGCGATTAAGGGGCGGGAGAACAGATACGCAGTATTTT.

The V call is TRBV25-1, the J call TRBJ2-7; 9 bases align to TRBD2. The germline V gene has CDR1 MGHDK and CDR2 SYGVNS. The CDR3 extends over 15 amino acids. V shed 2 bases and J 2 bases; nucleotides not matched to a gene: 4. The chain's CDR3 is CASSEGLAGAYEQYF. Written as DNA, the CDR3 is TGTGCCAGCAGTGAAGGCTTAGCGGGGGCCTACGAGCAGTACTTC.

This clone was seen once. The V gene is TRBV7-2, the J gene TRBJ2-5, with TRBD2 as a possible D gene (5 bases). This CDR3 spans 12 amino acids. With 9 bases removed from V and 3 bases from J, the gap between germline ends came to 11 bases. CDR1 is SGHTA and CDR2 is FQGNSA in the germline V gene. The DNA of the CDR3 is TGTGCCAGAGGACTCCCAAAAGAGACCCAGTACTTC. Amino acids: CARGLPKETQYF.

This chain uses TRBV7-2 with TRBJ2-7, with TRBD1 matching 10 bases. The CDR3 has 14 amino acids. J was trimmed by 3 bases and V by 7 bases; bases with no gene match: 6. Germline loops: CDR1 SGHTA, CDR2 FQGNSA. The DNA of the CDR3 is TGTGCCAGCACCTTGGACAGGGGGGACTACGAGCAGTACTTC. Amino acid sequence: CASTLDRGDYEQYF.